A selection of T cell receptor beta chains follows, all from one sample in a study of TIL therapy for anti-PD-1-resistant metastatic lung cancer. The data were produced by immunoSEQ multiplex PCR, yet TCRdb's version contains in-frame clones alone and is incomplete. The data contain 95,000 or so clones, 55% to 75% of them singletons. The sample in question was tumor tissue, obtained at baseline. These receptors were taken from a person between 25 and 79 years old with non-small cell lung cancer. Both conserved end residues are part of each CDR3. D genes are given only for firm matches. Only part of the rows carry a size: once, few, many, or a class if the clone is expanded.

d_gene	v_gene	j_gene	abundance	CDR3nt	CDR3aa
-	TRBV28	TRBJ2-7	-	TGTGCCACCGGACGGCCCCCCTACGAGCAGTACTTC	CATGRPPYEQYF
-	TRBV4-2	TRBJ1-2	-	TGTGCCAGCAGCCAAGGGTCAGACTATGGCTACACCTTC	CASSQGSDYGYTF
-	TRBV30	TRBJ2-4	-	TGTGCCTGGAGTGTACGGGCCTCCGGAGAAGCCAAAAACATTCAGTACTTC	CAWSVRASGEAKNIQYF
-	TRBV15	TRBJ1-2	-	TGTGCCACCAGCAGAGATCCCCTGGGGGGGGGCTATGGCTACACCTTC	CATSRDPLGGGYGYTF
-	TRBV9	TRBJ1-2	-	TGTGCCAGCACCTTAGGAGATGGGGAAAGGAATGGCTACACCTTC	CASTLGDGERNGYTF
-	TRBV28	TRBJ1-1	-	TGTGCCAGCAGTTCTGATCTCCACGGACTCAAAATGAACACTGAAGCTTTCTTT	CASSSDLHGLKMNTEAFF
TRBD1	TRBV19	TRBJ1-1	few	TGTGCCAGTAGCGCACCAGGGGGGGCTGAAGCTTTCTTT	CASSAPGGAEAFF
-	TRBV7-6	TRBJ2-5	few	TGTGCCAGCAGTCTAATCCGGGGGCAGGGGGAGACCCAGTACTTC	CASSLIRGQGETQYF
TRBD1	TRBV6-2/TRBV6-3	TRBJ2-7	-	TGTGCCAGCAGCTCAACAACCCGTACCAGGGGGCTGGCTTACGAGCAGTACTTC	CASSSTTRTRGLAYEQYF
-	TRBV9	TRBJ1-6	-	TGTGCCAGCAGCGAAAGGGGGGAAGATTTTACTCCCCTCCACTTT	CASSERGEDFTPLHF
TRBD2	TRBV7-2	TRBJ2-7	few	TGTGCCAGCAGCAACAGACTAGCGGGAGGTCTCTACGAGCAGTACTTC	CASSNRLAGGLYEQYF
-	TRBV4-3	TRBJ1-2	-	TGCGCCAGCAGCCAAGCTTGGTCCAACTCGAACTATGGCTACACCTTC	CASSQAWSNSNYGYTF
TRBD1	TRBV10-1	TRBJ2-7	-	TGCGCCAGCAGTCCGCTGACAGGGTTGATATACGAGCAGTACTTC	CASSPLTGLIYEQYF
TRBD1	TRBV6-6	TRBJ1-1	-	TGTGCCAGCAGTTACGGGACAGGCACAATGAACACTGAAGCTTTCTTT	CASSYGTGTMNTEAFF